The 2 T cell receptor beta chains in this list originate from one sample, sequenced in a study of blood T cell repertoires in COVID-19 (dated by TCRdb to the early 2020s). Library method: the immunoSEQ multiplex PCR assay. Sourced from immuneACCESS, this table was stored by TCRdb with only in-frame sequences that have V and J called. A share of the clones is absent; for the studies checked, an unresolved V gene accounts for under half, and the remainder has no known explanation. The table for this sample lists fewer than 120,000 clones; 70% to 90% of them were counted only once. The top ten clones comprise approximately 5% of the sample. Material for sequencing was peripheral blood. All receptors derive from a human donor in a cohort sampled during active COVID-19.

The rearrangement uses TRBV5-4 and TRBJ2-1, with D tentatively TRBD1 (7 bases). Trimming took off 4 bases at V and 4 bases at J, with 9 bases between the two ends. Germline CDR1 reads SGHNT; CDR2 reads YYREEE (reference sequence). The CDR3 length is 13 residues. The CDR3 nucleotides are TGTGCCAGCAGCGCGGGACAGTACAATGAGCAGTTCTTC. Translating it yields CASSAGQYNEQFF. Drawing the rest from reference TRBV5-4 and TRBJ2-1, the complete variable domain is ETGVTQSPTHLIKTRGQQVTLRCSSQSGHNTVSWYQQALGQGPQFIFQYYREEENGRGNFPPRFSGLQFPNYSSELNVNALELDDSALYLCASSAGQYNEQFFGPGTRLTVL.

V and J are TRBV27 and TRBJ1-6; D is undetermined. This CDR3 contains 18 residues. Trimming cost V 5 bases and J 4 bases, with 21 bases left between them. Germline V gene lookup returns CDR1 MNHEY and CDR2 SMNVEV (reference sequence). The CDR3 sequence: CASSLPEGRAGYNSPLHF. The CDR3 DNA sequence: TGTGCCAGCAGTCTCCCAGAGGGCAGAGCGGGGTATAATTCACCCCTCCACTTT.